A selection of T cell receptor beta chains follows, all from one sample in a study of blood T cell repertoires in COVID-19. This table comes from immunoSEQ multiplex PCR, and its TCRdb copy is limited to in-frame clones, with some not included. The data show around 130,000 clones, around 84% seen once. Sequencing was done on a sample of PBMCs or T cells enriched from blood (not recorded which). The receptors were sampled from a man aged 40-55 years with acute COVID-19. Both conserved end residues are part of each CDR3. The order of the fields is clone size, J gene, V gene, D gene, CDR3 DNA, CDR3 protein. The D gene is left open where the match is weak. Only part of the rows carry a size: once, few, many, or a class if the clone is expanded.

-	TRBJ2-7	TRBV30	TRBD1	TGTGCCTCCGGACAGGGCCCCTACGAGCAGTACTTC	CASGQGPYEQYF
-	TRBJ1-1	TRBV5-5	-	TGTGCCAGCAGCTTGATGGTCAGGGGGAACACTGAAGCTTTCTTT	CASSLMVRGNTEAFF
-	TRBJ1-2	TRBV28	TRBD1	TGTGCCAGCAGTTTCCAGGGGGGCTATGGCTACACCTTC	CASSFQGGYGYTF
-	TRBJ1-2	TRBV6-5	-	TGTGCCAGCAGTTACTCCCGGGAACCCTATGGCTACACCTTC	CASSYSREPYGYTF
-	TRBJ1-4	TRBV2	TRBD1	TGTGCCAGCTTACGGGACAGGGTACAAGAAAAACTGTTTTTT	CASLRDRVQEKLFF
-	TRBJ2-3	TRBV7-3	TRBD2	TGTGCCAGCAGCCCGACTAGCGGGAAGGATACGCAGTATTTT	CASSPTSGKDTQYF
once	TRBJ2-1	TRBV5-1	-	TGCGCCAGCAGCCCCGGGTGGGTTAGCTCCTACAATGAGCAGTTCTTC	CASSPGWVSSYNEQFF
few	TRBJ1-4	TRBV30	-	TGTGCCTCCCCGACTGAGAGTAATGAAAAACTGTTTTTT	CASPTESNEKLFF
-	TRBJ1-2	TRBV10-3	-	TGTGCCATCAGTGCGGACTCCTATGGCTACACCTTC	CAISADSYGYTF
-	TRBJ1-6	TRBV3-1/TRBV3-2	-	TGTGCCAGCAGACCGGCAGGGGCGCGGGCCTATAATTCACCCCTCCACTTT	CASRPAGARAYNSPLHF
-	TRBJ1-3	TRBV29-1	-	TGCAGCGTTGAAGATAGACAGATCGGGCCTGGAAACACCATATATTTT	CSVEDRQIGPGNTIYF
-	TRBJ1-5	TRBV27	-	TGTGCCAGCAGTATCCGGGATCCCCTCACGCACAATCAGCCCCAGCATTTT	CASSIRDPLTHNQPQHF
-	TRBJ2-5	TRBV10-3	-	TGTGCCATCAGTGAGTCTCGGGAACAGCCCCCTGGGACCCAGTACTTC	CAISESREQPPGTQYF
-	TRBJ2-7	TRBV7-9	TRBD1	TGTGCCAGCAGCTCCGCCGGACAGGGCTCCTACGAGCAGTACTTC	CASSSAGQGSYEQYF
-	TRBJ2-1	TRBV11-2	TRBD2	TGTGCCAGCAGCTTACAGGCTAGCGGGCTGCAGTTTGAGCAGTTCTTC	CASSLQASGLQFEQFF
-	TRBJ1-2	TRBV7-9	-	TGTGCCAGCAGCCGGGAAGACTATGGCTACACCTTC	CASSREDYGYTF
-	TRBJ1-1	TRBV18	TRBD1	TGTGCCAGCTCCGGGACAGTTAACACTGAAGCTTTCTTT	CASSGTVNTEAFF
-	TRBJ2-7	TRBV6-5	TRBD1	TGTGCCAGCAGGCCGGGACAGTCCTACGAGCAGTACTTC	CASRPGQSYEQYF
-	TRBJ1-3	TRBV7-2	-	TGTGCCAGCAGCGCGGGACTCAGCTCTGGAAACACCATATATTTT	CASSAGLSSGNTIYF
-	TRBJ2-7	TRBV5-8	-	TGTGCCAGCACCTCAAGAGGAGGGTCTGACGAGCAGTACTTC	CASTSRGGSDEQYF
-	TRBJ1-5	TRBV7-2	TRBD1	TGTGCCAGCAGCGTACAGGGGGGTCAGCCCCAGCATTTT	CASSVQGGQPQHF
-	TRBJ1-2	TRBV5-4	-	TGTGCCAGCAGCTTGGAACAGGGTAACTATGGCTACACCTTC	CASSLEQGNYGYTF